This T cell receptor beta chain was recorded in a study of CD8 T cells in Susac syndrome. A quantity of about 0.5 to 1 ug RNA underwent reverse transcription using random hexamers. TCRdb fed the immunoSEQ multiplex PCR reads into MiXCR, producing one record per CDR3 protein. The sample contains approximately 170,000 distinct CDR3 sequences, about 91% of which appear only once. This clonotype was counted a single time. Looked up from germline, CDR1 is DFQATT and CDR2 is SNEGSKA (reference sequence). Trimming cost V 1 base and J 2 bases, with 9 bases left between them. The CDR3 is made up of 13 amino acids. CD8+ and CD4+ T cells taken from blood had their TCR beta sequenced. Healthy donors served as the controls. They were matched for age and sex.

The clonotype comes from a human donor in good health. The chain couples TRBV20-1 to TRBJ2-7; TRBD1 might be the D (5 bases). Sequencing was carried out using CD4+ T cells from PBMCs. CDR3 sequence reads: CSARGRAPYEQYF. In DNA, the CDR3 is TGCAGTGCTAGAGGCAGGGCCCCCTACGAGCAGTACTTC.